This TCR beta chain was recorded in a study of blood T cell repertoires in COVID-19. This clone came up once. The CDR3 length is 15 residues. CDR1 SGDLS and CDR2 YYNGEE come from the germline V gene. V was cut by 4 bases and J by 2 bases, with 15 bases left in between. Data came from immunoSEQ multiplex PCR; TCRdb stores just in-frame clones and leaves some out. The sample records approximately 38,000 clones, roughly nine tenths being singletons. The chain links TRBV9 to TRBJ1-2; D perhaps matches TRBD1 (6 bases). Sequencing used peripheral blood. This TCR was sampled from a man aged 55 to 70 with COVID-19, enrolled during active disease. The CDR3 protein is CASSRDRFGNYGYTF. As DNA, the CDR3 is TGTGCCAGCAGCCGAGACAGGTTTGGCAACTATGGCTACACCTTC.